The 10 T cell receptor beta chains listed next were all sequenced from one sample in a study of control samples from healthy donors and cancer patients. Measured with immunoSEQ multiplex PCR; TCRdb has only the in-frame clones, and not every one. The sample lists about 55,000 clones; over 75% were seen once. Sequenced material: blood. These receptors were taken from a man in his fifties or sixties in good health.

The V gene is TRBV11-3, the J gene TRBJ2-1; tentative D call: TRBD2 (6 bases). CDR1 is SGHNT and CDR2 is YENEEA in the germline V gene. Trimming took off 0 bases at V and 6 bases at J, with 9 bases between the two ends. The CDR3 covers 14 residues. This chain's CDR3 is CASSLEGGGNEQFF. The CDR3 region has the DNA TGTGCCAGCAGCTTAGAGGGGGGTGGCAATGAGCAGTTCTTC.

This chain links TRBV6-2 or TRBV6-3 with TRBJ2-7, with TRBD2 as a possible D gene (6 bases). V gave up 0 bases and J gave up 1 base, with 16 bases separating them. Germline CDR1 reads MNHEY; CDR2 reads SVGEGT. The CDR3 sequence is 17 residues long. As DNA, the CDR3 is TGTGCCAGCAGTTACTCGAAAAGTGGAGGGAATTCCTACGAGCAGTACTTC. Protein: CASSYSKSGGNSYEQYF.

CDR3 in amino acids: CASSSLGQGGYQPQHF. CDR3 DNA sequence: TGTGCCAGCAGTTCCCTCGGACAGGGAGGTTATCAGCCCCAGCATTTT. The rearrangement joins TRBV27 to TRBJ1-5, with TRBD1 matching 8 bases. CDR3 size: 16 residues. Germline values: CDR1 MNHEY, CDR2 SMNVEV (reference sequence). V lost 4 bases and J lost 5; bases outside the gene matches: 10.

This chain uses TRBV6-2 or TRBV6-3 with TRBJ2-3, with TRBD2 identical over 9 bases. The J segment lost 4 bases and the V segment lost 4 bases, leaving 12 bases of the junction unmatched. This CDR3 is built from 17 residues. Germline loops: CDR1 MNHEY, CDR2 SVGEGT. The CDR3 DNA is TGTGCCAGCAGTTCCCTCACCAGAAGCGGGAGGTCAGATACGCAGTATTTT. Amino acids: CASSSLTRSGRSDTQYF.

The chain employs TRBV29-1 and TRBJ2-6; TRBD1 matches at 8 bases. CDR3 size: 16 residues. J lost 3 bases, V lost 4 bases, and 8 bases had no gene match. Germline CDR1 and CDR2: SQVTM and ANQGSEA. The CDR3 protein is CSVVGQGAGGANVLTF. CDR3 coding DNA: TGCAGCGTTGTAGGGCAGGGGGCAGGTGGGGCCAACGTCCTGACTTTC.

The chain recombines TRBV28 with TRBJ1-5, with 10 positions matching TRBD1. Germline CDR1 MDHEN, CDR2 SYDVKM. The CDR3 extends over 16 amino acids. The ends lost 6 bases at V and 2 bases at J; junction bases unmatched: 7. The CDR3 here is CASRSTGGAGNQPQHF. The CDR3 region has the DNA TGTGCCAGCAGGTCGACAGGGGGCGCCGGCAATCAGCCCCAGCATTTT.

This rearrangement joins TRBV28 to TRBJ1-5; possible D gene TRBD1, 6 bases. Trimming stripped 3 bases from V and 0 bases from J, with 12 bases between. This CDR3 has 16 residues. CDR1 and CDR2 (germline): MDHEN, SYDVKM. CDR3 region: CASSLGQGYSNQPQHF. For the CDR3, the DNA is TGTGCCAGCAGTTTGGGGCAGGGGTATAGCAATCAGCCCCAGCATTTT.

The CDR3 sequence: CASSSLTGANTIYF. CDR3 nucleotides: TGTGCCAGCAGCTCCCTGACAGGGGCAAACACCATATATTTT. The chain combines TRBV27 with TRBJ1-3; 8 bases are a match to TRBD1. Germline V gene sequence: CDR1 MNHEY, CDR2 SMNVEV (reference sequence). The CDR3 has 14 amino acids. Trimming cost V 6 bases and J 6 bases; bases outside gene matches: 7.

The chain employs TRBV5-1 and TRBJ1-2; 9 bases line up with TRBD1. The V gene's germline CDR1 is SGHRS and CDR2 YFSETQ. This CDR3 is built from 15 residues. J lost 5 bases, V lost 0 bases, and 5 bases had no gene match. CDR3 in amino acids: CASSLAGGQGYGYTF. The CDR3, as DNA: TGCGCCAGCAGCTTGGCCGGGGGACAGGGTTATGGCTACACCTTC.

The table lists this clone with a count of one. The chain employs TRBV6-2 or TRBV6-3 and TRBJ2-4; D call uncertain. The CDR3 totals 14 residues. Germline CDR1 is MNHEY and CDR2 is SVGEGT. V was cut by 4 bases and J by 5 bases, with 12 bases left in between. The CDR3 nucleotides read TGTGCCAGCAGTTCCCTCGGCCTGGAAAACATTCAGTACTTC. Its protein is CASSSLGLENIQYF.